A selection of T cell receptor beta chains follows, all from one sample in a study of blood T cell repertoires in COVID-19. Data came from immunoSEQ multiplex PCR; TCRdb stores just in-frame clones and leaves some out. The table includes 190,000 or so clones, 90% to 95% detected once. The sequencing input was peripheral blood. These TCRs come from a man aged 25 to 40 with COVID-19, enrolled during active disease. Both conserved end residues are part of each CDR3.

v_call,j_call,cdr3_aa
TRBV10-3,TRBJ1-4,CAISGEDYEKLFF
TRBV27,TRBJ2-1,CASSSLAGGPWVEQFF
TRBV13,TRBJ2-3,CASSRTAVAGGYTQYF
TRBV12-3/TRBV12-4,TRBJ1-1,CASSLQGNTEAFF
TRBV7-9,TRBJ2-3,CASSLATGTGVTDTQYF
TRBV9,TRBJ1-2,CASSASQGAYGYTF
TRBV1,TRBJ2-5,CTSSQVRLLGGTQYF
TRBV30,TRBJ2-7,CAWKTTGRSYEQYF
TRBV5-1,TRBJ2-5,CASSGGQGVETQYF
TRBV19,TRBJ2-1,CASSIAGFTYNEQFF
TRBV5-1,TRBJ1-2,CASSLTDRSNYGYTF
TRBV9,TRBJ2-1,CASSQGTGGFYEQFF
TRBV29-1,TRBJ1-5,CSVRGGSGAQHF
TRBV18,TRBJ2-1,CASSPAQVDEQFF
TRBV6-8,TRBJ1-1,CASSLGQPSTEAFF
TRBV6-5,TRBJ1-2,CATLTPGSYGYTF
TRBV3-1/TRBV3-2,TRBJ1-4,CASSRPDRGHNEKLFF
TRBV5-4,TRBJ1-2,CASSSWTANYGYTF
TRBV29-1,TRBJ1-1,CAAVGARSTNTEAFF
TRBV19,TRBJ1-6,CASSSDRVYNSPLHF
TRBV6-4,TRBJ2-2,CASREPGNTGELFF
TRBV6-5,TRBJ1-6,CASSYSTDSYNSPLHF
TRBV19,TRBJ1-2,CASSIVGGQNYGYTF
TRBV5-1,TRBJ2-7,CASSLSPSGSSYEQYF
TRBV4-2,TRBJ2-1,CASSRPTSAYNEQFF
TRBV4-1,TRBJ1-1,CASSRRDRGNTEAFF
TRBV10-1,TRBJ2-2,CATQAGNTGELFF
TRBV14,TRBJ1-4,CASSQDLGGREKLFF
TRBV4-1,TRBJ1-2,CASSQEQGPYGYTF